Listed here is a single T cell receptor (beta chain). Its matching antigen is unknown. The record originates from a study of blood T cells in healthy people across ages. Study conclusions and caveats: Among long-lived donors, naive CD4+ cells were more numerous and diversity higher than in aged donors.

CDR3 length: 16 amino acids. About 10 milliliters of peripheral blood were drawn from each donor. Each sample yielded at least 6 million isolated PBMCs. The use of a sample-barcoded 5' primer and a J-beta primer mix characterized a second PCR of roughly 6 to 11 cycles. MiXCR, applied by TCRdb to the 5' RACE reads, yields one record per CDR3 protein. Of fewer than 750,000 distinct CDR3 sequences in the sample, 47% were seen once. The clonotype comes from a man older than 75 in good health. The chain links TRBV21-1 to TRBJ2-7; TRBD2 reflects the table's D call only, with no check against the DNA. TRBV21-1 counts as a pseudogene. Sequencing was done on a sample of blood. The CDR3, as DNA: TGTGCCAGCAGCAAAAGGACTAGCGGGAGCTCCTACGAGCAGTACTTC. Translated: CASSKRTSGSSYEQYF.